The entry below describes one T cell receptor beta chain. This specimen comes from a study of blood T cell repertoires in COVID-19. Germline CDR1 and CDR2: SEHNR and FQNEAQ (reference sequence). The CDR3 totals 16 residues. V was trimmed by 1 base and J by 10 bases, leaving 20 bases between them. Method: immunoSEQ multiplex PCR; TCRdb's copy keeps in-frame clones and lacks some. The table lists about 170,000 clones, around 83% of them singletons. Sequencing input: peripheral blood. This clonotype originated in a woman aged 70-85 years who had recovered from COVID-19. This chain connects TRBV7-9 to TRBJ2-1, with a tentative D call TRBD2 (6 bases). In DNA, the CDR3 is TGTGCCAGCAGCTTAGTCGGTAGCGGCCCCTCGGGGGAGCAGTTCTTC. This encodes CASSLVGSGPSGEQFF.